This TCR beta chain appears in the sequencing data of a study of T cell changes during pregnancy in multiple sclerosis. Method: immunoSEQ multiplex PCR; TCRdb's copy keeps in-frame clones and lacks some. The sample has under 70,000 clones, about 93% seen once. Trimming shortened V by 3 bases and J by 4 bases, and 6 bases separated the two germline ends. This CDR3 contains 11 residues. CDR1 GTSNPN and CDR2 SVGIG come from the germline V gene (reference sequence). This clone was recorded only once. The clonotype was recovered from a female donor with multiple sclerosis, enrolled in a pregnancy study. Sample: CD4+ T cells from peripheral blood mononuclear cells, taken after pregnancy. The V and J genes are TRBV30 and TRBJ1-2, with no clear D. The CDR3 sequence: CAWRQIYGYTF. The CDR3 DNA sequence: TGTGCCTGGAGGCAGATCTATGGCTACACCTTC.